This T cell receptor (beta chain) was captured by sequencing in a study of blood T cells in healthy people across ages. Whole-study results and caveats: Relative to aged donors, long-lived donors carried more naive CD4+ cells and displayed higher diversity.

In the case of this clonotype: The antigen is not known.

A second about 7 to 11 cycle PCR used barcoded and J-beta primers. With 12 random nucleotides, a template-switch adaptor tagged each individual cDNA molecule. TCRdb independently ran MiXCR on the 5' RACE reads; one entry per CDR3 protein. Of around 800,000 distinct CDR3 sequences listed, 25% to 30% are singletons. Per-sample yields of isolated PBMCs were at least 6.5 million. The same sample was also studied in work on T cells of mothers and their children. Per that study: Within related and unrelated pairs, thymic selection shapes TCR recombination output in a similar way.

The source of this sequence is a boy between 10 and 17 years old in good health. The sequencing input was blood.

The CDR3 nucleotides read TGCAGCGTTGATCGGCAGGGCTCCTACGAGCAGTACTTC. It is translated as CSVDRQGSYEQYF. The V and J genes are TRBV29-1 and TRBJ2-7; TRBD1 is a possible D gene (5 bases). CDR3 length: 13 amino acids. The V gene lost 3 bases and the J gene lost 0 bases, with 9 bases spanning the gap. From germline, CDR1 is SQVTM and CDR2 ANQGSEA.